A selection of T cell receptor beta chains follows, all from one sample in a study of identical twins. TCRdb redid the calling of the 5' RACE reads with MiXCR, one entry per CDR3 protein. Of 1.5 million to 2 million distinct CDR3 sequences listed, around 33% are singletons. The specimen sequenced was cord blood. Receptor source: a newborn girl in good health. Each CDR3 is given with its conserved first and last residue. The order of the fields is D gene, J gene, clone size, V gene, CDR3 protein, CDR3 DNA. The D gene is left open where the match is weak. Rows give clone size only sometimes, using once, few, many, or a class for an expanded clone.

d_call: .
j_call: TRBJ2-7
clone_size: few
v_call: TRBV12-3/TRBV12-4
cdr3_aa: CASSRDHIYEQYF
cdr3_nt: TGTGCCAGCAGCCGGGACCATATCTACGAGCAGTACTTC

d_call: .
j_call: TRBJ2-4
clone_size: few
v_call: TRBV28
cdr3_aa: CASNPKRVAKNIQYF
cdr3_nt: TGTGCCAGCAACCCGAAAAGGGTAGCCAAAAACATTCAGTACTTC

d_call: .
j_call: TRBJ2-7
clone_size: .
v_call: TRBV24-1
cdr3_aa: CATSEGTWGPWEQYF
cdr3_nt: TGTGCCACCAGTGAGGGCACCTGGGGACCCTGGGAGCAGTACTTC

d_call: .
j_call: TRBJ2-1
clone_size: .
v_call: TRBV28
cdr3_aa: CASSFLSSFSYNEQFF
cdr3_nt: TGTGCCAGCAGTTTTTTAAGCTCCTTCTCCTACAATGAGCAGTTCTTC

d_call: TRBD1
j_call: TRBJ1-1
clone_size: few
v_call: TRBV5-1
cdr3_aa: CASSDRDRGWTEAFF
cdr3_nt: TGCGCCAGCAGCGACCGGGACAGGGGATGGACTGAAGCTTTCTTT

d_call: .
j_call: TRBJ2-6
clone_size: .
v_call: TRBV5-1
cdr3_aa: CASSLGQESSGANVLTF
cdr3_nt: TGCGCCAGCAGCTTGGGACAGGAGAGCTCTGGGGCCAACGTCCTGACTTTC

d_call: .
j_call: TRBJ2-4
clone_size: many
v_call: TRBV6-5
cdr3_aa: CASSYSGQGSNIQYF
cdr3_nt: TGTGCCAGCAGTTACTCGGGGCAGGGATCCAACATTCAGTACTTC

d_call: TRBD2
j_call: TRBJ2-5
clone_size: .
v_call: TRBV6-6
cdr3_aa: CASSPPGLVGDNEQYF
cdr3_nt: TGTGCCAGCAGTCCTCCGGGACTAGTAGGGGACAATGAGCAGTACTTC

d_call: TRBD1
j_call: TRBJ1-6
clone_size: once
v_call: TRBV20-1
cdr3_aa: CSARGIQLGTGTTPLHF
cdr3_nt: TGCAGTGCTAGAGGTATACAGCTCGGGACAGGGACGACACCCCTCCACTTT

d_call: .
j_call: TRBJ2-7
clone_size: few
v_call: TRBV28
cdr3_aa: CASRGSGTYEQYF
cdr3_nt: TGTGCCAGCAGGGGTAGCGGTACCTACGAGCAGTACTTC

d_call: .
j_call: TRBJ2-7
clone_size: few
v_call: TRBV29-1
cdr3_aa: CSARIGHLSYEQYF
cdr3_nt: TGCAGCGCCCGGATAGGACACCTCTCGTACGAGCAGTACTTC

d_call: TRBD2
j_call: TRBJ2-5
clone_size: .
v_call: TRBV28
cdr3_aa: CASSPKGLPQETQYF
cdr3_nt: TGTGCCAGCAGTCCCAAGGGACTACCACAAGAGACCCAGTACTTC

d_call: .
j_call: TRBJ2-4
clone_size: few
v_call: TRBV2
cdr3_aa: CASSELRTPYAKNIQYF
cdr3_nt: TGTGCCAGCAGTGAGTTGAGAACACCCTATGCCAAAAACATTCAGTACTTC

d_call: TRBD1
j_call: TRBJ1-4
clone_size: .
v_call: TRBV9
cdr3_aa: CASSEATGAHEKLFF
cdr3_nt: TGTGCCAGCAGCGAAGCGACAGGGGCCCATGAAAAACTGTTTTTT

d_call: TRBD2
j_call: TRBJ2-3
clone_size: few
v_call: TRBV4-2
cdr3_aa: CASSQDWAGAGTDTQYF
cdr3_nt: TGTGCCAGCAGCCAAGATTGGGCGGGAGCGGGAACAGATACGCAGTATTTT

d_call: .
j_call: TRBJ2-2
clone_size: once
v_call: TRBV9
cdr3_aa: CASSVALVTGELFF
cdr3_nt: TGTGCCAGCAGCGTAGCTTTAGTTACCGGGGAGCTGTTTTTT

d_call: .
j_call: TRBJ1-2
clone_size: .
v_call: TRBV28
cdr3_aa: CAVEVGTALSYGYTF
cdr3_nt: TGTGCCGTGGAGGTTGGGACGGCTCTAAGCTATGGCTACACCTTC

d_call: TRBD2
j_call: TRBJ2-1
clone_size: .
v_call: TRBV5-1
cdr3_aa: CASSLGLAGGPWHEQFF
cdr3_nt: TGCGCCAGCAGCTTGGGACTAGCGGGAGGGCCTTGGCATGAGCAGTTCTTC

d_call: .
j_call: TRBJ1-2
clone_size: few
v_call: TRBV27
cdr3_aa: CASSQFPAVRGYGYTF
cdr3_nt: TGTGCCAGCAGCCAGTTTCCGGCAGTAAGGGGCTATGGCTACACCTTC

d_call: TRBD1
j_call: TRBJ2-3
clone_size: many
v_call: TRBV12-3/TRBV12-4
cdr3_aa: CASSPGTGGEDTQYF
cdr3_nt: TGTGCCAGCAGTCCCGGGACAGGGGGCGAAGATACGCAGTATTTT

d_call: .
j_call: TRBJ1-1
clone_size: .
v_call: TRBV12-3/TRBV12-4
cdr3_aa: CASSGGGGREAFF
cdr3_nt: TGTGCCAGCAGCGGGGGAGGAGGACGGGAAGCTTTCTTT

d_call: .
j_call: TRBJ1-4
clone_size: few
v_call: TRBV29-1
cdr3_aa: CSVTGPFNEKLFF
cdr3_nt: TGCAGCGTTACCGGTCCCTTTAATGAAAAACTGTTTTTT

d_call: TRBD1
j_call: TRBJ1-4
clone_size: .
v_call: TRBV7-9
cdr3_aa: CASSSTQGASNEKLFF
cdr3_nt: TGTGCCAGCAGCTCAACACAGGGGGCCTCTAATGAAAAACTGTTTTTT

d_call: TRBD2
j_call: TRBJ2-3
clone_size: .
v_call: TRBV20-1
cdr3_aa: CSAKGSWAGDTDTQYF
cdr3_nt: TGCAGTGCTAAGGGGAGCTGGGCGGGAGACACAGATACGCAGTATTTT

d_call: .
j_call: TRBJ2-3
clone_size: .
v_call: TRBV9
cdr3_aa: CASSRFGAPGTDTRYF
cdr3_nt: TGTGCCAGCAGCCGTTTTGGAGCCCCGGGCACAGATACGCGGTATTTT

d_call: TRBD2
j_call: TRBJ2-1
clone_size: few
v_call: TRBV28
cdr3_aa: CASSLGPSGSRIEQFF
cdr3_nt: TGTGCCAGCAGTTTGGGGCCTAGCGGGAGTAGAATTGAGCAGTTCTTC

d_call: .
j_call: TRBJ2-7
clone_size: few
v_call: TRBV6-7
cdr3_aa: CASSYQPQGRASYEQYF
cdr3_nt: TGTGCCAGCAGTTACCAACCGCAAGGCCGCGCCTCCTACGAGCAGTACTTC

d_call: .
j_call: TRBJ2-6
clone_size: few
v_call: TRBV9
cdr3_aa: CASSEAGAGANVLTF
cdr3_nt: TGTGCCAGCAGTGAAGCAGGGGCTGGGGCCAACGTCCTGACTTTC

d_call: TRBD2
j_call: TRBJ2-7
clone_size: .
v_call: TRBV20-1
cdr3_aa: CSARAWGGYEQYF
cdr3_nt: TGCAGTGCTAGAGCCTGGGGGGGCTACGAGCAGTACTTC

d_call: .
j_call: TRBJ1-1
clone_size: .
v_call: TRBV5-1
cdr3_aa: CASSLSAASEAFF
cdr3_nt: TGCGCCAGCAGCTTGTCTGCGGCATCTGAAGCTTTCTTT

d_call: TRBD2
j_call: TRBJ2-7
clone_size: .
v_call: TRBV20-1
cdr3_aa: CSARDPRTSGKLDPYNEQYF
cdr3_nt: TGCAGTGCTAGAGATCCCAGGACTAGCGGGAAACTAGATCCCTACAATGAGCAGTACTTC

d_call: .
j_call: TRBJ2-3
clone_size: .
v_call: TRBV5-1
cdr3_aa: CASSSLTAFTDTQYF
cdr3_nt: TGCGCCAGCAGCTCTCTGACAGCGTTCACAGATACGCAGTATTTT

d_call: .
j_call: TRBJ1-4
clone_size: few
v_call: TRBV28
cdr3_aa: CASSLGGVREKLFF
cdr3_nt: TGTGCCAGCAGTTTGGGGGGAGTGCGGGAAAAACTGTTTTTT

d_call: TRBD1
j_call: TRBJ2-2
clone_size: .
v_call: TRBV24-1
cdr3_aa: CATSDLTDRGGTGELFF
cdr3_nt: TGTGCCACCAGTGACCTAACCGACAGGGGGGGGACCGGGGAGCTGTTTTTT

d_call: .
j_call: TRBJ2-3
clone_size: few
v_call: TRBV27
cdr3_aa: CASSLSPRVAAHTDTQYF
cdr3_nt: TGTGCCAGCAGTTTATCTCCCCGGGTGGCAGCTCACACAGATACGCAGTATTTT